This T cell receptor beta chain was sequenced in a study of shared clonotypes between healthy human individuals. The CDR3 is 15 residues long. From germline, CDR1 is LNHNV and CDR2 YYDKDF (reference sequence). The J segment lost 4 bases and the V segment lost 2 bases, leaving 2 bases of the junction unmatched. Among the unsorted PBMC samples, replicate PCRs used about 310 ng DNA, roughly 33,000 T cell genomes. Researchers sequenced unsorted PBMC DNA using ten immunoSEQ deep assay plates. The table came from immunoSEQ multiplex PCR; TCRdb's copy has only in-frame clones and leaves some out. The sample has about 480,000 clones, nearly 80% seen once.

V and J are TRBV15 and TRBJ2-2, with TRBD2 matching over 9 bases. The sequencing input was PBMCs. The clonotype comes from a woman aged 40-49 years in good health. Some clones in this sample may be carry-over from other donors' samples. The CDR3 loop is CATSRLAGPTGELFF. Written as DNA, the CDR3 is TGTGCCACCAGCAGACTAGCGGGGCCCACCGGGGAGCTGTTTTTT.